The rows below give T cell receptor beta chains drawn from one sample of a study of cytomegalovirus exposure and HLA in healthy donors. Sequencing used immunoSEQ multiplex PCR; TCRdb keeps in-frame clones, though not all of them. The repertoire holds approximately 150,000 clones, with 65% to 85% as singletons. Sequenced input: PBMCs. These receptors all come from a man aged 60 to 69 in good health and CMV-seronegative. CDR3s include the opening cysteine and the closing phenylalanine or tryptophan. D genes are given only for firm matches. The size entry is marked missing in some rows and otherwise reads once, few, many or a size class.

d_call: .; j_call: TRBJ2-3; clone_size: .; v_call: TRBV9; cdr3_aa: CATRQSTDTQYF; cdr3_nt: TGTGCCACCAGACAGTCCACAGATACGCAGTATTTT
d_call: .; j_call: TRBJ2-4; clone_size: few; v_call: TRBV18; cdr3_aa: CASSPQSLAKNIQYF; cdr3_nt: TGTGCCAGCTCACCCCAATCACTAGCCAAAAACATTCAGTACTTC
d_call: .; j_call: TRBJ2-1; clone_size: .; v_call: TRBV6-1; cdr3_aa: CASSANPMRYNEQFF; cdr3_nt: TGTGCCAGCAGTGCGAACCCGATGCGCTACAATGAGCAGTTCTTC
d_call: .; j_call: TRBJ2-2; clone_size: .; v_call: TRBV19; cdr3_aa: CASSTAGDTGELFF; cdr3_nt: TGTGCCAGTAGTACAGCCGGGGACACCGGGGAGCTGTTTTTT
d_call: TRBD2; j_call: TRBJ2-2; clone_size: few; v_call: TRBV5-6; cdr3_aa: CASSLRVAGGATGELFF; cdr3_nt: TGTGCCAGCAGCTTGAGGGTAGCGGGGGGTGCCACCGGGGAGCTGTTTTTT
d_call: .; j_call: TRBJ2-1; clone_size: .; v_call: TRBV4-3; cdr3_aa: CASSQVRQQGNEQFF; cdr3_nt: TGCGCCAGCAGCCAAGTCCGACAACAGGGTAATGAGCAGTTCTTC
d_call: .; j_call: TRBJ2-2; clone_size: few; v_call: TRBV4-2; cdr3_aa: CASSQDRNTGELFF; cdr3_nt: TGTGCCAGCAGCCAAGACCGGAACACCGGGGAGCTGTTTTTT
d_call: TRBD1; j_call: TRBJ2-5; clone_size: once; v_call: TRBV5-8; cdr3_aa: CASSLFGGTGGLRETQYF; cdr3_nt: TGTGCCAGCAGTTTGTTTGGCGGGACAGGGGGCTTGAGAGAGACCCAGTACTTC
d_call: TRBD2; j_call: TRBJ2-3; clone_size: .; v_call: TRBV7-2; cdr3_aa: CASSPGLAGVADTQYF; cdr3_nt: TGTGCCAGCAGCCCGGGACTAGCGGGGGTGGCAGATACGCAGTATTTT
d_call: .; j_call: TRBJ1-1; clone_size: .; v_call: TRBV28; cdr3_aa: CASSPPPGVIKGAFF; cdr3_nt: TGTGCCAGCAGTCCCCCGCCGGGGGTGATTAAGGGAGCTTTCTTT
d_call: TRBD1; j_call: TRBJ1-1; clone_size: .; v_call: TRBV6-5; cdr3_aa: CASRLGTDQNTEAFF; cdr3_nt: TGTGCCAGCAGGCTGGGGACAGATCAGAACACTGAAGCTTTCTTT
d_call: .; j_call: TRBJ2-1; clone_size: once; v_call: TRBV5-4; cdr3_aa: CASSPPTSAHYNEQFF; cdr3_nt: TGTGCCAGCAGCCCACCGACTTCCGCTCACTACAATGAGCAGTTCTTC
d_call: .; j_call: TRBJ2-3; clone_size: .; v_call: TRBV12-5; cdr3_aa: CASGLGPSRTTDTQYF; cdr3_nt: TGTGCTAGTGGTTTGGGACCTAGCAGGACCACAGATACGCAGTATTTT
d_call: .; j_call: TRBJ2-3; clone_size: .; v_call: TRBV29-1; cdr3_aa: CSVPAGLSTDTQYF; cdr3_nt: TGCAGCGTCCCCGCAGGGTTAAGCACAGATACGCAGTATTTT
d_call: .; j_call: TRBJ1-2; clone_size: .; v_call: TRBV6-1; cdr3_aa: CATPDRLLANYGYTF; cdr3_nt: TGTGCCACTCCTGACAGGTTACTAGCTAACTATGGCTACACCTTC
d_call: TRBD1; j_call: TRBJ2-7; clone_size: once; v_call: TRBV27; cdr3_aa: CASSSPGQGNHEQYF; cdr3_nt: TGTGCCAGCAGTTCACCCGGACAGGGAAACCACGAGCAGTACTTC
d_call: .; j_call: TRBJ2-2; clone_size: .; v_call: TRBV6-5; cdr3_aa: CASSYGAVGSGELFF; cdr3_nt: TGTGCCAGCAGTTACGGGGCCGTAGGGTCCGGGGAGCTGTTTTTT
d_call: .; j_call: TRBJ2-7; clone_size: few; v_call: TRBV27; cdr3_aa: CASSPQSSGHEQYF; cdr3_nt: TGTGCCAGCAGTCCCCAAAGCTCTGGGCACGAGCAGTACTTC
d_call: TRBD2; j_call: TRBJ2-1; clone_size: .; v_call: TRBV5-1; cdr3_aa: CASSFLAGSYNEQFF; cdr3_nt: TGCGCCAGCAGCTTTCTAGCGGGCTCCTACAATGAGCAGTTCTTC
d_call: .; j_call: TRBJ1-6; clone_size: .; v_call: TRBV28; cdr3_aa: CANRASYNSPLHF; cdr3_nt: TGTGCCAACAGGGCCTCCTATAATTCACCCCTCCACTTT
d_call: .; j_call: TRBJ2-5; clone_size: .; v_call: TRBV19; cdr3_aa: CASGDSAQETQYF; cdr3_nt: TGTGCCAGCGGAGACAGCGCACAAGAGACCCAGTACTTC
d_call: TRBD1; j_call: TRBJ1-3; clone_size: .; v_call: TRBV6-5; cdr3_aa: CASSWDRPSSGNTIYF; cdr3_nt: TGTGCCAGCAGTTGGGACAGGCCTAGCTCTGGAAACACCATATATTTT
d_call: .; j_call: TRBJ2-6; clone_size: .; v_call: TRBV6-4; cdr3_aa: CASSRTESSGANVLTF; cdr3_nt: TGTGCCAGCAGTAGGACAGAGAGCTCTGGGGCCAACGTCCTGACTTTC
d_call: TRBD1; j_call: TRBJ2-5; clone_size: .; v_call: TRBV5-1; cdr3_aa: CASSQGQGKETQYF; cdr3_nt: TGCGCCAGCAGCCAGGGACAGGGAAAGGAGACCCAGTACTTC
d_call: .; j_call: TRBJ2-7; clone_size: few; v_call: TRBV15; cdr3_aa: CATSRDLTGSKQYF; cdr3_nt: TGTGCCACCAGCAGAGATTTAACAGGGAGTAAGCAGTACTTC
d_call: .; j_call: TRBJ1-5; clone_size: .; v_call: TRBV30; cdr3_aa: CAWRGVGGGQPQHF; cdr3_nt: TGTGCCTGGAGAGGGGTAGGGGGTGGACAGCCCCAGCATTTT
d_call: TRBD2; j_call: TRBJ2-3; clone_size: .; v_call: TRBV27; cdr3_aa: CASSPLGAGGLHTQYF; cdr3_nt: TGTGCCAGCAGTCCGTTAGGGGCGGGAGGGCTTCATACGCAGTATTTT
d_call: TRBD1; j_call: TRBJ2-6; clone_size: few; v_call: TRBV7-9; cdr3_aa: CASRPRGQGDIGANVLTF; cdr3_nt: TGTGCCAGCAGACCACGAGGACAGGGTGATATTGGGGCCAACGTCCTGACTTTC
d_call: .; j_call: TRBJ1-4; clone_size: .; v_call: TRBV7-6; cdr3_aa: CASSPREGSVKLFF; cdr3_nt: TGTGCCAGCAGCCCACGGGAGGGTTCGGTAAAACTGTTTTTT
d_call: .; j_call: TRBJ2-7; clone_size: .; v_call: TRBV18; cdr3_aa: CASSSRGAPEEQYF; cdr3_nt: TGTGCCAGCTCCTCCCGCGGGGCCCCTGAGGAGCAGTACTTC
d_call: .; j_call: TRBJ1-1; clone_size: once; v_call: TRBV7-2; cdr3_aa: CASSSTRNTEAFF; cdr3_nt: TGTGCCAGCAGCTCAACACGGAACACTGAAGCTTTCTTT
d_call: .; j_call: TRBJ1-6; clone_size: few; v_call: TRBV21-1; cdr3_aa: CASTAALNSPLHF; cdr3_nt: TGTGCCAGCACAGCGGCCCTAAATTCACCCCTCCACTTT
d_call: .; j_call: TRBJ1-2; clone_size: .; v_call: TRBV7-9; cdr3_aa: CASSLQGYVYGYTF; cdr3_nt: TGTGCCAGCAGCTTACAGGGGTACGTCTATGGCTACACCTTC
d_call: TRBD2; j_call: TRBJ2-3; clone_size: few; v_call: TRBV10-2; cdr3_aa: CASSDKAGGTDTQYF; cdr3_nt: TGCGCCAGCAGTGACAAAGCGGGAGGCACAGATACGCAGTATTTT
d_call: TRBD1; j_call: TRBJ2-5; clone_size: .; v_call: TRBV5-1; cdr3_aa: CASSGDRGSPWETQYF; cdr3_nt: TGCGCCAGCAGCGGGGACAGGGGGAGTCCCTGGGAGACCCAGTACTTC
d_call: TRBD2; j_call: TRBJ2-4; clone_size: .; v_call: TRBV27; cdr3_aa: CASSGLAGDLLAKNIQYF; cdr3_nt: TGTGCCAGCAGTGGACTAGCGGGGGACCTTTTAGCCAAAAACATTCAGTACTTC
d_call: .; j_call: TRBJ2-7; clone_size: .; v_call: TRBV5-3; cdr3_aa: CARSLPPPIYEQYF; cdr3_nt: TGTGCCAGAAGCTTGCCCCCCCCCATCTACGAGCAGTACTTC